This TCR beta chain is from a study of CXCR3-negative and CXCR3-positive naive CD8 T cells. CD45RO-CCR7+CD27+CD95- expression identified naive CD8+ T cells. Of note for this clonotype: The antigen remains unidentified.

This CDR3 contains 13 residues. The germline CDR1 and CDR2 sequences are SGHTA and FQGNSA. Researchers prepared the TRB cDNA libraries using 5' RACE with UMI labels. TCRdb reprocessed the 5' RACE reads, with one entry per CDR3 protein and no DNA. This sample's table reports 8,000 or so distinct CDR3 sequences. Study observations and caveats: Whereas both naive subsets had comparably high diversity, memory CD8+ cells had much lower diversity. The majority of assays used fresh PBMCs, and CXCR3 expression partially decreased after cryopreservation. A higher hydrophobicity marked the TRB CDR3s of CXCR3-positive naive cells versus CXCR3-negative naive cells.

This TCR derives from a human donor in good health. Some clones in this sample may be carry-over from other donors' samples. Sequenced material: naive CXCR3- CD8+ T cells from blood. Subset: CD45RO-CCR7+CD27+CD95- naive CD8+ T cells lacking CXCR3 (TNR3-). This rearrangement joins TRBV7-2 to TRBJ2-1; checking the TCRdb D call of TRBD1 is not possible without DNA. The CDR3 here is CASSLPPFDEQFF. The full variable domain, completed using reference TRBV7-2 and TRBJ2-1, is GAGVSQSPSNKVTEKGKDVELRCDPISGHTALYWYRQSLGQGLEFLIYFQGNSAPDKSGLPSDRFSAERTGGSVSTLTIQRTQQEDSAVYLCASSLPPFDEQFFGPGTRLTVL.